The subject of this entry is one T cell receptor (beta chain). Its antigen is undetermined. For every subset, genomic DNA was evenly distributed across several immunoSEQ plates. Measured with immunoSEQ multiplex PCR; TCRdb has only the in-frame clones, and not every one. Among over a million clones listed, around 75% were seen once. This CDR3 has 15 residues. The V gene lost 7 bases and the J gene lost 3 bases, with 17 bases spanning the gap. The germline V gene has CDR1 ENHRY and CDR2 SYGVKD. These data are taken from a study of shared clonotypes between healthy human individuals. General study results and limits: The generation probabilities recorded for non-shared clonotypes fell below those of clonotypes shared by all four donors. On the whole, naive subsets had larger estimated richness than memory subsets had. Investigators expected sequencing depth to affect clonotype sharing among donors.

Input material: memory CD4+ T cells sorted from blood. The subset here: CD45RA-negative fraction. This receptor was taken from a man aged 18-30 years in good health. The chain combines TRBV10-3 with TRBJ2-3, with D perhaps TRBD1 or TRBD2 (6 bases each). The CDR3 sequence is CAINWRGEGTDTQYF. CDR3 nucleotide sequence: TGTGCCATCAACTGGAGGGGGGAAGGGACAGATACGCAGTATTTT.